Given below is one T cell receptor (beta chain) in context. The antigen is unknown. The germline V gene encodes CDR1 LGHNA and CDR2 YNFKEQ. The CDR3 runs 15 residues. The V end was cut by 0 bases, the J end by 3 bases, with 11 bases between. This sample is part of a study of CD8 T cells in ankylosing spondylitis. Study findings and constraints: Characteristic of ankylosing spondylitis blood, it appeared, was a TCR beta motif comprising several highly homologous variants. As reported, disease-linked clones showed significant enrichment in matched ankylosing spondylitis synovial fluid.

MiXCR, run by TCRdb on the 5' RACE reads, gives a single entry per CDR3 protein. The sample shows around 770,000 distinct CDR3 sequences, around 20% of them seen only once. The chain carries TRBV4-2 and TRBJ1-2; no firm D call. This sequence originates from a male donor with ankylosing spondylitis. Input material: blood, either unsorted or a sorted T cell fraction (not recorded which). The CDR3 loop reads CASSQDSTGDYGYTF. The CDR3 DNA follows: TGTGCCAGCAGCCAAGATTCGACGGGTGACTATGGCTACACCTTC.